This entry describes one TCR beta chain. The entry originates in a study of blood T cell repertoires in COVID-19. The CDR3 covers 13 residues. V lost 5 bases and J lost 8, with 12 bases in between. Germline V gene lookup returns CDR1 LNHDA and CDR2 SQIVND (reference sequence). The assay was immunoSEQ multiplex PCR, and TCRdb's table has in-frame clones only and misses some. The data show roughly 280,000 clones, about 88% seen once. Material: peripheral blood. The TCR originated in a young man with active or convalescent COVID-19. The rearrangement uses TRBV19 and TRBJ2-2; D is possibly TRBD1 (6 bases). DNA for the CDR3: TGTGCCAGTAGTCCCCTCCAGGGGGGGGAGCTGTTTTTT. Protein sequence: CASSPLQGGELFF. Complete variable domain (other parts from reference TRBV19 and TRBJ2-2): DGGITQSPKYLFRKEGQNVTLSCEQNLNHDAMYWYRQDPGQGLRLIYYSQIVNDFQKGDIAEGYSVSREKKESFPLTVTSAQKNPTAFYLCASSPLQGGELFFGEGSRLTVL.